This T cell receptor beta chain derives from a study of cytomegalovirus exposure and HLA in healthy donors. Study-level points and caveats: In vitro checks showed that a few CMV-associated chains really do target CMV antigens. The study put under 200 TCR beta chains on its list as cytomegalovirus-associated.

Using immunoSEQ multiplex PCR, the repertoire was profiled, and TCRdb retains in-frame clones only, with some absent. The data hold 150,000 to 200,000 clones, with about 90% observed a single time. A note on this clone: Its antigen is not known. The same CDR3 arises from other DNA sequences in this sample as well.

The V end was cut by 0 bases, the J end by 1 base, with 4 bases between. This CDR3 contains 13 residues. Germline lookup yields CDR1 KGHSH and CDR2 LQKENI. The TCR originated in a woman aged 18-29 years in good health and CMV-seropositive. The rearrangement joins TRBV18 to TRBJ2-7; D unclear. Sequenced input: PBMCs. CDR3 DNA sequence: TGTGCCAGCTCACCACCATCATCCTACGAGCAGTACTTC. It specifies CASSPPSSYEQYF.